The clone carrying this T cell receptor beta chain was detected a few times. The CDR3 extends over 16 amino acids. The germline gives CDR1 LNHNV, CDR2 YYDKDF (reference sequence). V was pared by 0 bases and J by 0 bases, with 11 bases between. The data belong to a study of PD-L1 blockade in urothelial cancer. Sequenced by immunoSEQ multiplex PCR; TCRdb stores in-frame clones only, minus some. The sample contains some 42,000 clones, around 84% of which appear only once. The V call is TRBV15, the J call TRBJ1-1, with unresolved D. The material sequenced was PBMCs, taken around atezolizumab (anti-PD-L1) treatment. The clonotype comes from a man aged 70 or older with urothelial cancer. The CDR3 spells CATSRDPPPLNTEAFF. CDR3 coding DNA: TGTGCCACCAGCAGAGATCCTCCTCCCTTGAACACTGAAGCTTTCTTT.